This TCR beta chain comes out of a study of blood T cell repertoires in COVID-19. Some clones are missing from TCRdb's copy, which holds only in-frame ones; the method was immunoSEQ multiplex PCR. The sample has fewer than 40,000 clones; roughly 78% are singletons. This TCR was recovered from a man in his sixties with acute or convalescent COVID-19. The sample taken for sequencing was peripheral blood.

The DNA for the CDR3 is TGCGCCAGCAGCTTGGGGACCGGGACAGGGAGCTACACCTTC. Its protein product is CASSLGTGTGSYTF. The chain combines TRBV5-1 with TRBJ1-2; 9 nucleotides agree with TRBD1. The CDR3 totals 14 residues. CDR1 is SGHRS, CDR2 YFSETQ, per germline. V dropped 0 bases and J dropped 9; count of bases not matched to a gene: 6.